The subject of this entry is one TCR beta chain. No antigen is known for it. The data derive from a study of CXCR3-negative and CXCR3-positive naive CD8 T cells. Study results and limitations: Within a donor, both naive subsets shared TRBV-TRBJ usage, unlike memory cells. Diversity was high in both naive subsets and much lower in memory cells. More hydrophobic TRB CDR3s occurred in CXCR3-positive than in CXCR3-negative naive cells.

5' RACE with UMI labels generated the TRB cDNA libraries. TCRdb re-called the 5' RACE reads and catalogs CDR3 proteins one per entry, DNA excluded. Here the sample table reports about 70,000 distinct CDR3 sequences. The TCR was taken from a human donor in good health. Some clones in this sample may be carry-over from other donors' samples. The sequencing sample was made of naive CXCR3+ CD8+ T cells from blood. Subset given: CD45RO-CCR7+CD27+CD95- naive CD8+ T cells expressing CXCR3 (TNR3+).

The CDR3 here is CSARDPAGGYEQYF. The chain recombines TRBV20-1 with TRBJ2-7; TCRdb proposes TRBD1, but this gene call is untestable without DNA. Germline V gene data show CDR1 as DFQATT and CDR2 as SNEGSKA (reference sequence). The CDR3 is made up of 14 amino acids.